These 32 T cell receptor beta chains were all obtained from the same sample, sequenced in a study of cytomegalovirus exposure and HLA in healthy donors. Primers: 60 Vbeta forward and 13 Jbeta reverse. Profiling relied on immunoSEQ multiplex PCR, and the TCRdb table lists in-frame clones only, not all of them. The table has about 150,000 clones, roughly 73% seen once; the top ten hold 1.5% to 2%. Sequencing used PBMCs. Every receptor here comes from a woman between 18 and 29 years old in good health and CMV-seronegative.

The CDR3 sequence is CASSDRGQGGTGELFF. CDR3 coding DNA: TGTGCCAGCAGTGATAGGGGTCAGGGAGGTACCGGGGAGCTGTTTTTT. J is TRBJ2-2 and V is TRBV2; TRBD2 might be the D (6 bases). V shed 3 bases and J shed 5 bases, with 16 bases lying between them. Germline assignment: CDR1 SNHLY and CDR2 FYNNEI. The CDR3 runs to 16 residues.

J is TRBJ2-6 and V is TRBV5-4; no clear D. This CDR3 contains 14 residues. CDR1 is SGHNT and CDR2 is YYREEE in the germline V gene (reference sequence). Between the trimmed V and J ends, which lost 9 bases and 1 base, there was a span of 11 bases. CDR3 sequence reads: CATNFVSGANVLTF. CDR3 in DNA: TGTGCCACGAACTTTGTATCTGGGGCCAACGTCCTGACTTTC.

In its sample, this clone was seen once. The J gene is TRBJ2-3, the V gene TRBV30; TRBD2 matches 8 bases. J gave up 5 bases and V 0 bases, and 1 base lay outside the gene matches. This CDR3 contains 13 residues. CDR1 and CDR2 from the germline V gene are GTSNPN and SVGIG (reference sequence). The CDR3 loop is CAWSVAGEDTQYF. Here the CDR3 DNA reads TGTGCCTGGAGTGTAGCGGGGGAAGATACGCAGTATTTT.

The chain links TRBV18 to TRBJ2-2, with D perhaps TRBD2 (6 bases). V gave up 1 base and J gave up 6 bases, with 6 bases separating them. The CDR3 is 13 amino acids. The germline V gene has CDR1 KGHSH and CDR2 LQKENI. Written as DNA, the CDR3 is TGTGCCAGCTCACCACGGGAGGCCGGGGAGCTGTTTTTT. Amino acid sequence: CASSPREAGELFF.

The chain is built from TRBV2 and TRBJ2-6; TRBD2 might be the D (6 bases). The V gene lost 6 bases and the J gene lost 0 bases, with 12 bases spanning the gap. From germline, CDR1 is SNHLY and CDR2 FYNNEI. This CDR3 has 16 residues. CDR3 in amino acids: CASSPSGLSGANVLTF. CDR3 DNA: TGTGCCAGCAGCCCCTCGGGACTCTCTGGGGCCAACGTCCTGACTTTC.

The chain employs TRBV27 and TRBJ2-3; 13 bases match TRBD2. The V gene end was trimmed by 6 bases and the J gene end by 6 bases; junction bases not matched to a gene: 6. The CDR3 runs to 15 residues. Per germline, CDR1 MNHEY and CDR2 SMNVEV (reference sequence). CDR3 region: CASSGTSGTWDTQYF. CDR3 in DNA: TGTGCCAGCAGCGGGACTAGCGGGACGTGGGATACGCAGTATTTT.

With respect to this clone: The germline gene is not matched at one end of the junction; a read error may be the cause. The chain joins TRBV2 to TRBJ2-6; the match to TRBD2 covers 9 bases. The CDR3 contains 16 residues. Germline V gene data show CDR1 as SNHLY and CDR2 as FYNNEI. CDR3 sequence: CASSSAGGSGANGLTF. In DNA form, the CDR3 reads TGTGCCAGCAGTTCAGCGGGAGGCTCTGGGGCCAACGGCCTGACTTTC. Supplemented by reference TRBV2 and TRBJ2-6, the full variable domain reads EPEVTQTPSHQVTQMGQEVILRCVPISNHLYFYWYRQILGQKVEFLVSFYNNEISEKSEIFDDQFSVERPDGSNFTLKIRSTKLEDSAMYFCASSSAGGSGANGLTFGAGSRLTVL.

The genes are TRBV4-2 and TRBJ2-7; maybe TRBD1 (6 bases). Germline V CDR1 and CDR2: LGHNA, YNFKEQ. The CDR3 is 15 residues long. V was clipped by 2 bases and J by 2 bases, with 13 bases between them. The CDR3 sequence is CASSQPTGVTYEQYF. In DNA form, the CDR3 reads TGTGCCAGCAGCCAACCGACAGGTGTAACCTACGAGCAGTACTTC.

The chain uses TRBV2 and TRBJ1-6; D gene ambiguous. The V end was cut by 8 bases, the J end by 7 bases, with 12 bases between. CDR3 length: 13 amino acids. Germline CDR1 reads SNHLY; CDR2 reads FYNNEI. This CDR3 reads CASENGRNSPLHF. CDR3 sequence (DNA): TGTGCCAGCGAGAATGGGAGGAATTCACCCCTCCACTTT.

The DNA for the CDR3 is TGTGCCAGCTACCCCCGGGCGAAAGGTGGGACAGAAGCTTTCTTT. Residues: CASYPRAKGGTEAFF. The rearrangement uses TRBV2 and TRBJ1-1, with a tentative D call TRBD1 (6 bases). The CDR3 is 15 amino acids. With 8 bases removed from V and 8 bases from J, the gap between germline ends came to 24 bases. The V gene's germline CDR1 is SNHLY and CDR2 FYNNEI.

The V gene is TRBV12-5, the J gene TRBJ2-4, with 9 bases aligning to TRBD2. V dropped 0 bases and J dropped 0; count of bases not matched to a gene: 12. The germline V gene encodes CDR1 LGHNT and CDR2 FRNRAP. CDR3 length equals 20 residues. CDR3 loop: CASGLVLASGNTLAKNIQYF. The CDR3 DNA sequence: TGTGCTAGTGGTTTGGTATTGGCTAGCGGGAATACTTTAGCCAAAAACATTCAGTACTTC.

The chain links TRBV5-1 to TRBJ2-3; D not certain. Per the germline V gene, CDR1 is SGHRS and CDR2 is YFSETQ. The germline V and J ends were trimmed by 0 bases and 5 bases, with 10 bases remaining between them. CDR3 length: 14 residues. CDR3 nucleotides: TGCGCCAGCAGCTTGGCCACAGCCGGAGATACGCAGTATTTT. This gives the protein CASSLATAGDTQYF.

In DNA, the CDR3 is TGCGCCAGCAGCTTAGGCAATAGCGGGAGCGCCGGGGAGCTGTTTTTT. This gives the protein CASSLGNSGSAGELFF. The chain uses TRBV5-1 and TRBJ2-2, with TRBD2 identical over 9 bases. The V gene's germline CDR1 is SGHRS and CDR2 YFSETQ. V shed 2 bases, J shed 6 bases, and the junction held 8 bases outside the gene matches. The CDR3 spans 16 residues. The full variable domain, completed using reference TRBV5-1 and TRBJ2-2, is KAGVTQTPRYLIKTRGQQVTLSCSPISGHRSVSWYQQTPGQGLQFLFEYFSETQRNKGNFPGRFSGRQFSNSRSEMNVSTLELGDSALYLCASSLGNSGSAGELFFGEGSRLTVL.

The chain employs TRBV30 and TRBJ2-2; D is perhaps TRBD1 (6 bases). V lost 7 bases to trimming and J lost 3 bases, with 12 bases between them. The length of the CDR3 is 13 residues. Germline CDR1 reads GTSNPN; CDR2 reads SVGIG (reference sequence). The CDR3 region is CASPQGYTGELFF. The DNA of the CDR3 is TGTGCCTCCCCACAGGGTTACACCGGGGAGCTGTTTTTT.

The chain recombines TRBV2 with TRBJ1-1, with 7 bases that match TRBD1. The CDR3 loop spans 15 amino acids. Germline assignment: CDR1 SNHLY and CDR2 FYNNEI. V lost 8 bases to trimming and J lost 0 bases; unmatched junction nucleotides: 9. The CDR3 spells CASLPQGTLNTEAFF. CDR3 bases: TGTGCCAGCTTACCACAGGGGACGTTGAACACTGAAGCTTTCTTT.

The V and J genes are TRBV10-3 and TRBJ1-1; D is perhaps TRBD1 (6 bases). Per germline, CDR1 ENHRY and CDR2 SYGVKD. There are 14 residues in the CDR3. Trimming took off 0 bases at V and 4 bases at J, with 9 bases between the two ends. DNA for the CDR3: TGTGCCATCAGTGAGTCACAGGGTATCACTGAAGCTTTCTTT. Translation: CAISESQGITEAFF.

The chain has TRBV11-3 and TRBJ2-2, with a possible D match to TRBD1 (6 bases). Germline V gives CDR1 SGHNT, CDR2 YENEEA. V shed 1 base and J shed 2 bases, with 8 bases lying between them. The CDR3 extends over 15 amino acids. CDR3 DNA: TGTGCCAGCAGCTTAGGGGGGCCCAACACCGGGGAGCTGTTTTTT. This gives the protein CASSLGGPNTGELFF.

The chain recombines TRBV5-1 with TRBJ2-7, with 7 bases lining up with TRBD2. CDR3 size: 18 residues. With 0 bases clipped from V and 3 bases from J, the junction kept 15 bases outside the gene matches. The germline CDR1 and CDR2 sequences are SGHRS and YFSETQ. CDR3 loop: CASSLANSGLRVFYEQYF. As DNA, the CDR3 is TGCGCCAGCAGCTTGGCCAATAGCGGGTTAAGGGTATTCTACGAGCAGTACTTC.

A single count supports this clone. This CDR3 reads CASSLGGDSNQPQHF. The DNA for the CDR3 is TGTGCCAGCAGCTTGGGGGGAGATAGCAATCAGCCCCAGCATTTT. This rearrangement joins TRBV5-6 to TRBJ1-5; no clear D. Trimming removed 0 bases from V and 0 bases from J, with 7 bases in between. This CDR3 region has 15 residues. The V gene's germline CDR1 is SGHDT and CDR2 YYEEEE.

The chain recombines TRBV18 with TRBJ2-2, with TRBD2 as a possible D gene (5 bases). V lost 4 bases, J lost 0 bases, and 15 bases lay in between. From germline, CDR1 is KGHSH and CDR2 LQKENI. The CDR3 is made up of 17 amino acids. The CDR3 nucleotides read TGTGCCAGCTCACGGATGAGCGGCAGCGCGAACACCGGGGAGCTGTTTTTT. Its translation is CASSRMSGSANTGELFF.

The chain has TRBV5-1 and TRBJ2-2, with a weak D call TRBD2 (6 bases). V gave up 0 bases and J gave up 5 bases, with 14 bases separating them. This CDR3 region has 16 residues. Germline V gene sequence: CDR1 SGHRS, CDR2 YFSETQ. CDR3 nucleotides: TGCGCCAGCAGCTTGGAGACAAGCGGGCTAACCGGGGAGCTGTTTTTT. It yields the protein CASSLETSGLTGELFF. Drawing the rest from reference TRBV5-1 and TRBJ2-2, the complete variable domain is KAGVTQTPRYLIKTRGQQVTLSCSPISGHRSVSWYQQTPGQGLQFLFEYFSETQRNKGNFPGRFSGRQFSNSRSEMNVSTLELGDSALYLCASSLETSGLTGELFFGEGSRLTVL.

The V gene is TRBV18, the J gene TRBJ2-1; D is perhaps TRBD2 (6 bases). The V end lost 5 bases, the J end lost 5 bases, and 13 bases lay between the germline ends. The CDR3 consists of 14 residues. The germline gives CDR1 KGHSH, CDR2 LQKENI. The CDR3 sequence is CASSVGLSNNEQFF. The CDR3 region has the DNA TGTGCCAGCTCAGTGGGACTCAGCAACAATGAGCAGTTCTTC.

The J gene is TRBJ2-2, the V gene TRBV18; D is possibly TRBD1 (6 bases). Germline CDR1 KGHSH, CDR2 LQKENI. The CDR3 covers 16 residues. With 4 bases removed from V and 2 bases from J, the gap between germline ends came to 14 bases. DNA of the CDR3: TGTGCCAGCTCACGGCTAGGACAGCCTAACACCGGGGAGCTGTTTTTT. Its protein product is CASSRLGQPNTGELFF.

J is TRBJ1-2 and V is TRBV11-3; D not certain. Germline CDR1 reads SGHNT; CDR2 reads YENEEA. The CDR3 has 13 residues. V lost 1 base and J 3 bases, leaving 6 bases between the germline ends. The CDR3 region is CASSLAGDYGYTF. CDR3 coding DNA: TGTGCCAGCAGCTTAGCAGGCGACTATGGCTACACCTTC.

This chain links TRBV7-2 with TRBJ2-7; 10 bases map to TRBD1. The CDR3 spans 16 residues. V dropped 5 bases and J dropped 1; count of bases not matched to a gene: 8. Germline CDR1 and CDR2: SGHTA and FQGNSA. The CDR3 DNA follows: TGTGCCAGCAGCCCACTCGGGACAGGGGAATCCTACGAGCAGTACGTC. Protein product: CASSPLGTGESYEQYV.

This sequence joins TRBV7-2 and TRBJ1-6; D is perhaps TRBD1 (5 bases). The CDR3 runs to 12 residues. V was cut by 1 base and J by 11 bases, with 6 bases left in between. Germline values: CDR1 SGHTA, CDR2 FQGNSA. CDR3 DNA: TGTGCCAGCAGCTTAGAGGGGCCACCCCTCCACTTT. Amino acids: CASSLEGPPLHF. Together with reference TRBV7-2 and TRBJ1-6, the CDR3 gives the full variable domain: GAGVSQSPSNKVTEKGKDVELRCDPISGHTALYWYRQSLGQGLEFLIYFQGNSAPDKSGLPSDRFSAERTGGSVSTLTIQRTQQEDSAVYLCASSLEGPPLHFGNGTRLTVT.

The V call is TRBV7-3, the J call TRBJ1-2, with TRBD1 as a possible D gene (5 bases). Trimming shortened V by 5 bases and J by 8 bases, and 15 bases separated the two germline ends. The V gene's germline CDR1 is SGHTA and CDR2 FQGTGA. This CDR3 is built from 13 residues. The CDR3: CASSLGGFRGYTF. The CDR3, as DNA: TGTGCCAGCAGCCTGGGGGGATTCAGGGGCTACACCTTC.

The V gene is TRBV21-1, the J gene TRBJ1-1; the D call in the table, TRBD1, was not verified against the DNA. TRBV21-1 is annotated as a pseudogene. The CDR3 is 17 residues long. The chain's CDR3 is CASSKVIWDREDTEAFF. The CDR3, as DNA: TGTGCCAGCAGCAAAGTAATATGGGACAGGGAGGACACTGAAGCTTTCTTT.

This clone was seen only a few times. The V and J genes are TRBV7-8 and TRBJ1-1; TRBD1 agrees at 7 bases. The CDR3 sequence is 14 residues long. Germline V gene data show CDR1 as SGHVS and CDR2 as FQNEAQ. V was pared by 1 base and J by 4 bases, with 3 bases of the junction left unmatched. The CDR3 region has the DNA TGTGCCAGCAGCTTAGAGGGGGCAGGCACTGAAGCTTTCTTT. Protein: CASSLEGAGTEAFF.

The chain has TRBV5-4 and TRBJ2-7, with 14 positions matching TRBD2. Germline CDR1 and CDR2: SGHNT and YYREEE (reference sequence). This CDR3 spans 17 amino acids. Trimming removed 4 bases from V and 0 bases from J; junction bases left unmatched: 6. The chain's CDR3 is CASSGTSGGHRSYEQYF. The CDR3 DNA sequence: TGTGCCAGCAGCGGGACTAGCGGGGGCCATCGCTCCTACGAGCAGTACTTC.

The chain carries TRBV14 and TRBJ1-5, with D unresolved. The CDR3 length is 11 residues. V lost 5 bases and J lost 6, with 5 bases in between. Germline CDR1 SGHDN, CDR2 FVKESK. CDR3 nucleotides: TGTGCCAGCAGCTTGAGTCAGCCCCAGCATTTT. The encoded protein is CASSLSQPQHF.

The chain links TRBV5-1 to TRBJ1-2; TRBD1 is a possible D gene (6 bases). Per the germline V gene, CDR1 is SGHRS and CDR2 is YFSETQ. Trimming removed 2 bases from V and 7 bases from J, with 12 bases in between. This CDR3 region has 13 residues. CDR3 region: CASSLQGNAGYTF. In DNA, the CDR3 is TGCGCCAGCAGCTTACAGGGAAACGCTGGCTACACCTTC.